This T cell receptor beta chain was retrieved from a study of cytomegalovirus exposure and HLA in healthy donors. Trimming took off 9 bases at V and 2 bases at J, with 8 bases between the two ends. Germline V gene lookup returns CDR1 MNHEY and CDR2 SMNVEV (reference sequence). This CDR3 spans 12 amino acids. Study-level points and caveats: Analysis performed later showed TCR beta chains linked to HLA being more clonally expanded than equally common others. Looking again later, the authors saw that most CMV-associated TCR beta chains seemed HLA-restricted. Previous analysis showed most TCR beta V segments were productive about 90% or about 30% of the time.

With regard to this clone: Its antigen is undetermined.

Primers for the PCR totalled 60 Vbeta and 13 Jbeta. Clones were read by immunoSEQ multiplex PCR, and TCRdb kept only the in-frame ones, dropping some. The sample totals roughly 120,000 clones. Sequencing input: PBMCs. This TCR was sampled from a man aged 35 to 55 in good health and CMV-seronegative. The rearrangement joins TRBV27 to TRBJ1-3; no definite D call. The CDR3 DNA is TGTGCCAGTGGGAGGGCTGGAAACACCATATATTTT. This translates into CASGRAGNTIYF.